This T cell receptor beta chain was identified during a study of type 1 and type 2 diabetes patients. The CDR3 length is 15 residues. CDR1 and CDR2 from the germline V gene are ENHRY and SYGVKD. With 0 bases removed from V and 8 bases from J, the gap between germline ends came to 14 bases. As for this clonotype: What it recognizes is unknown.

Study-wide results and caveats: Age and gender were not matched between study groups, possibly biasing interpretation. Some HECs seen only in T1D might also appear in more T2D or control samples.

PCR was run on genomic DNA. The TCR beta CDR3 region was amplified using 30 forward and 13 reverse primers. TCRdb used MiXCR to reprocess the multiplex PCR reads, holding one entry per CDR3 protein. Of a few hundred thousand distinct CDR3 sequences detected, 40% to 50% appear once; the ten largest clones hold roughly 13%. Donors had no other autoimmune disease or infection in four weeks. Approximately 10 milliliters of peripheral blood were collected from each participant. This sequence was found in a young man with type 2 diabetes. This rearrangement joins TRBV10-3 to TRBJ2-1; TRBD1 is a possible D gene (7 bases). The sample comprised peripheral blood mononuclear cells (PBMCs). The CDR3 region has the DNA TGTGCCATCAGTGAGTCGGAGGGGGCATCCGATGAGCAGTTCTTC. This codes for CAISESEGASDEQFF.